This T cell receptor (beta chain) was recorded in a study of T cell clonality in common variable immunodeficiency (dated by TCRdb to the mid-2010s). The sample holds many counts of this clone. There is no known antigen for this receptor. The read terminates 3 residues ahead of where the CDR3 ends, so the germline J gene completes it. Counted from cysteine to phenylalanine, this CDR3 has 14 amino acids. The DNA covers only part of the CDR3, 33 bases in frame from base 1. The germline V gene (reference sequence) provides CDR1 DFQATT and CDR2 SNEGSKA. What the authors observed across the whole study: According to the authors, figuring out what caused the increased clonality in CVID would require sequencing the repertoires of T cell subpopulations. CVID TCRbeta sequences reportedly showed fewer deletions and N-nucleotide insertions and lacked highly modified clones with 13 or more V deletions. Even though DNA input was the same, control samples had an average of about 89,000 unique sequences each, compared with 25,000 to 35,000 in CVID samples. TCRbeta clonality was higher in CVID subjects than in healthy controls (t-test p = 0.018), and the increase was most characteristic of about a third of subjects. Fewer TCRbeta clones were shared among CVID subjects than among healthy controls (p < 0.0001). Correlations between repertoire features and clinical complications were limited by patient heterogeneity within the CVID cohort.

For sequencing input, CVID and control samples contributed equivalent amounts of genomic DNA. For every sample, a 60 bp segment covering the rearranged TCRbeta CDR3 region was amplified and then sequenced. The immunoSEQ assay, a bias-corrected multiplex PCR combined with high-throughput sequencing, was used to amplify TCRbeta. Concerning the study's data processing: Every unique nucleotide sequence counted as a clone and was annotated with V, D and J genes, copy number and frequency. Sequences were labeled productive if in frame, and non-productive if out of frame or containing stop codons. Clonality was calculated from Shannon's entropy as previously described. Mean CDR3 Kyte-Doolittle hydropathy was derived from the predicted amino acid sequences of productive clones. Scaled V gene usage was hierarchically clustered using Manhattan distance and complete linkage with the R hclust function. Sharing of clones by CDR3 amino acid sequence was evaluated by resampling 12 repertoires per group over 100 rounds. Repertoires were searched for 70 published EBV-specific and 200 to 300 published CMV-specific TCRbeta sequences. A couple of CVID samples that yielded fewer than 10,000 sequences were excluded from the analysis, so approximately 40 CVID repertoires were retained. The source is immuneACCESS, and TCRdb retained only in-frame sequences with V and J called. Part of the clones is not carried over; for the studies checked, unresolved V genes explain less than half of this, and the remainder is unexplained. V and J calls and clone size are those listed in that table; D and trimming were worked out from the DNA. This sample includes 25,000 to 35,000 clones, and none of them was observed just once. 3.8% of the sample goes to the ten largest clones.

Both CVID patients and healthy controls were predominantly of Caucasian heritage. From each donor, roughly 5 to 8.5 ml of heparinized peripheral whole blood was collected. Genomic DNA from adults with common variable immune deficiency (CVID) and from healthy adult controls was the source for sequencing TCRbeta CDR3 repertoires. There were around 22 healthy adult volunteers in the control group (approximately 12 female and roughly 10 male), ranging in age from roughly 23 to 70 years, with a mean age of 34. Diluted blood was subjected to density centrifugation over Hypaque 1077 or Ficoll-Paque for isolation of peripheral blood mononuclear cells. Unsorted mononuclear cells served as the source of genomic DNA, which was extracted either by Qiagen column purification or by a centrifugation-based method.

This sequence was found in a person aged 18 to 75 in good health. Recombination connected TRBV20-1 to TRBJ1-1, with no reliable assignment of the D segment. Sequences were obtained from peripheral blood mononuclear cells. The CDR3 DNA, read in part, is TGCAGGACTAGGGAAGGGCGACTGAACACTGAA. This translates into CRTREGRLNTE. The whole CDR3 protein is CRTREGRLNTEAFF.